The clone carrying this T cell receptor beta chain was seen many times. What it recognizes is unknown. The CDR3 totals 15 residues. Germline CDR1 and CDR2: SGHRS and YFSETQ. V was clipped by 4 bases and J by 2 bases; unmatched bases: 5. Single cDNA molecules in the library carried unique molecular identifiers attached during preparation. Per the study methods: Samples ranged from about 20,000 to 750,000 TCRs, with a median of approximately 91,000. Each CDR3 protein is one row after TCRdb ran MiXCR on the 5' RACE reads. The V and J calls shown here were made by TCRdb, not taken from the authors' results. The sample contains around 140,000 distinct CDR3 sequences, around 4% of which appear only once. Someone pulled total RNA out of unfractionated whole blood. The sample belongs to a study of human T cells and chemical hapten exposure. Looking at the study overall: How much TCR each sample yielded varied, mostly because pooled library volumes differed slightly. Study-wide results and caveats: No change in TCRs above 1 in 1000 frequency was produced by DPC sensitization.

The receptor's source is a female donor in good health. The V gene is TRBV5-1, the J gene TRBJ2-3, with 9 bases lining up with TRBD1. CDR3 residues: CASSTDRGSTDTQYF. The CDR3 coding sequence is TGCGCCAGCAGCACAGACAGGGGGTCCACAGATACGCAGTATTTT.